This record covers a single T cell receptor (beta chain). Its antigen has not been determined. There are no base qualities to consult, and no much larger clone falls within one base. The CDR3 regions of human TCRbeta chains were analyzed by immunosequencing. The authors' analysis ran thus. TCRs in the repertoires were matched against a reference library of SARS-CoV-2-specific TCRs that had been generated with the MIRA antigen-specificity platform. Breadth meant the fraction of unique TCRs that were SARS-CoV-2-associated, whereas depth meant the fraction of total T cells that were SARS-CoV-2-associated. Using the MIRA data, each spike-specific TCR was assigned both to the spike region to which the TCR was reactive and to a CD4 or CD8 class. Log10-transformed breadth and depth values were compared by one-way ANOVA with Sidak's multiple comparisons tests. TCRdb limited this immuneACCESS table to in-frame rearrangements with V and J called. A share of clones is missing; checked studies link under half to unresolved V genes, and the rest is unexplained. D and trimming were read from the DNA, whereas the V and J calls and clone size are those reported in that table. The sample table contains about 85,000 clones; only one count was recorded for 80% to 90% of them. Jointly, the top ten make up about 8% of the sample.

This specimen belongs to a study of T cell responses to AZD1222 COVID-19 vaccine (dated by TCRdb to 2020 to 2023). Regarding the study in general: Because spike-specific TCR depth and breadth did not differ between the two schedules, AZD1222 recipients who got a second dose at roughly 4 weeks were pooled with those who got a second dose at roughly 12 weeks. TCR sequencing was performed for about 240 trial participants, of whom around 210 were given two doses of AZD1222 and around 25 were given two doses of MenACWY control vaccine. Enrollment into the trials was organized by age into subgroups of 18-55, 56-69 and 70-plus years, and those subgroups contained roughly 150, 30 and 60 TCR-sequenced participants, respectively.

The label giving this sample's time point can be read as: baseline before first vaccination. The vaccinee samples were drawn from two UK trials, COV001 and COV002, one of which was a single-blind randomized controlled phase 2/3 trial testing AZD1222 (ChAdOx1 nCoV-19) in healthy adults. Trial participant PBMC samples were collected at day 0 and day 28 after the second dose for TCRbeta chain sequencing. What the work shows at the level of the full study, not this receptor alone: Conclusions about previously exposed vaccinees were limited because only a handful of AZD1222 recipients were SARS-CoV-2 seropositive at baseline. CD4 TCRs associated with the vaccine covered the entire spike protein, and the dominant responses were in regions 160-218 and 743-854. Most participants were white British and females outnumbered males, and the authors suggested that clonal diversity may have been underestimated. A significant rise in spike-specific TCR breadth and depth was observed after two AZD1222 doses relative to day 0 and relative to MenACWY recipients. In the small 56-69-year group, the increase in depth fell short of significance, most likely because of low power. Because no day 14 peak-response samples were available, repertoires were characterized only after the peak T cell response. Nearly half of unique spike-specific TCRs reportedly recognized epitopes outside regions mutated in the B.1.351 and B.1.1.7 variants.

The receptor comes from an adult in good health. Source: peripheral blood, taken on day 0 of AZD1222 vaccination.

The DNA reads TGTGCCAGCGCGTCCCCCATGAACACTGAAGCTTTCTTT. It translates as CASASPMNTEAFF. The V and J segments used are TRBV6-5 and TRBJ1-1; no D gene call is confident. The germline V gene encodes CDR1 MNHEY and CDR2 SVGAGI. The CDR3 sequence holds 13 residues, the cysteine and phenylalanine included. CDR3 DNA only is kept here, 39 bases in frame from base 1. V loses 8 bases of germline sequence and J loses 0 bases, and the interval between the two ends is 10 bases.